This T cell receptor beta chain was obtained from a study of shared clonotypes between healthy human individuals. The assay was immunoSEQ multiplex PCR, and TCRdb's table has in-frame clones only and misses some. The sample has about 960,000 clones, around three quarters seen once. The CDR3 is 16 residues long. The germline gives CDR1 SQVTM, CDR2 ANQGSEA. V shed 6 bases, J shed 5 bases, and the junction held 11 bases outside the gene matches. The specimen was memory CD4+ T cells sorted from blood. The subset was: CD45RA-negative fraction. This sequence was found in a man in his late teens or twenties in good health. V and J are TRBV29-1 and TRBJ2-3; 13 positions match TRBD2. CDR3 loop: CSVAPRTSGSGDTQYF. CDR3 DNA: TGCAGCGTCGCTCCGAGGACTAGCGGGAGTGGAGATACGCAGTATTTT.